This T cell receptor beta chain was sequenced during a study of cytomegalovirus exposure and HLA in healthy donors. Findings and limits, study-wide: The authors excluded some V segments, including TRBV6-2 and TRBV6-3, as indistinguishable.

Concerning this clone itself: The antigen remains unidentified.

The primer mix had 60 Vbeta and 13 Jbeta primers. Assay used: immunoSEQ multiplex PCR; TCRdb lists only in-frame clones, some missing. Of over 150,000 clones in the sample, 60% to 80% were seen once. Trimming removed 4 bases from V and 0 bases from J; junction bases left unmatched: 10. The V gene's germline CDR1 is SGHRS and CDR2 YFSETQ. The CDR3 spans 18 residues. The rearrangement uses TRBV5-1 and TRBJ1-4; the match to TRBD1 covers 9 bases. The TCR comes from a man aged 18 to 29 in good health and CMV-seropositive. Sequenced: PBMCs. The CDR3, as DNA: TGCGCCAGCAGCCAATCCGGGACAGGGACTGCAACTAATGAAAAACTGTTTTTT. Translated, it gives CASSQSGTGTATNEKLFF.